This is a list of T cell receptor beta chains from one sample in a study of blood T cells in healthy people across ages. TCRdb used MiXCR to reprocess the 5' RACE reads, holding one entry per CDR3 protein. Of about 800,000 distinct CDR3 sequences in the sample, roughly 25% were seen once. These data were likewise used in another study, on T cells of mothers and their children.

Sequenced input: blood. These receptors were taken from a boy between 5 and 17 years old in good health. CDR3s include the opening cysteine and the closing phenylalanine or tryptophan. A D gene is named only where the DNA matches it firmly. Clone size is not always given. Where it is, it says once, few, many or a class for expanded clones.

>TRBD1|TRBV7-6|-|TRBJ1-4
TGTGCCAGCAGCTTAGGCGTCCTACAGGGGGTGTATGAAAAACTGCTTTTT
CASSLGVLQGVYEKLLF
>-|TRBV6-2/TRBV6-3|few|TRBJ2-3
TGTGCCAGCAGTTATTGGGTCGGTGTGCAGTATTTT
CASSYWVGVQYF
>-|TRBV28|once|TRBJ1-1
TGTGCCAGCAATTGGGGGGGCGGGTATACCCCTGAAGCTTTCTTT
CASNWGGGYTPEAFF
>-|TRBV6-1|few|TRBJ2-7
TGTGCCAGCAGTAGTCGCGTCATCTACGAGCAGTACTTC
CASSSRVIYEQYF
>-|TRBV7-2|-|TRBJ1-5
TGTGCCAGCAGCTTAGGCGGTTGGAGTCAGCCCCAGCATTTT
CASSLGGWSQPQHF
>-|TRBV5-1|-|TRBJ2-3
TGCGCCAGCTTCCAGGGGAACACGCAGTATTTT
CASFQGNTQYF
>TRBD2|TRBV6-2/TRBV6-3|few|TRBJ2-7
TGTGCCAGCAGTTACTATCCTAGCGGGAGGCAAGAGCAGTACTTC
CASSYYPSGRQEQYF
>TRBD1|TRBV6-2/TRBV6-3|-|TRBJ1-2
TGTGCCAGCAGCGTTAGGGACAGCGGCTACACCTTC
CASSVRDSGYTF
>TRBD2|TRBV12-3/TRBV12-4|-|TRBJ2-1
TGTGCCAGCAGTTTGGGCGGGAGGCTCAATGAGCAGTTCTTC
CASSLGGRLNEQFF
>-|TRBV2|many|TRBJ2-2
TGTGCCAGCAGTGGACTAAACACCGGGGAGCTGTTTTTT
CASSGLNTGELFF
>-|TRBV24-1|few|TRBJ2-3
TGTGCCACTAGTGACCCGACAGAGACCAGCACAGATACGCAGTATTTT
CATSDPTETSTDTQYF
>-|TRBV7-2|-|TRBJ1-2
TGTGCCAGCAGCTTAGCGGATTACAGGGCAAGCGGCTACACCTTC
CASSLADYRASGYTF
>-|TRBV20-1|few|TRBJ2-4
TGCAGTGCTGAGCGCGGTGGGGGATGGGGAGAAAACATTCAGTACTTC
CSAERGGGWGENIQYF
>-|TRBV28|many|TRBJ2-3
TGTGCCAGCAGGACAGCAGCCACAGATACGCAGTATTTT
CASRTAATDTQYF
>-|TRBV9|-|TRBJ2-2
TGTGCCAGCAGCGACCTGGCCTATAGTGGGGAGCTGTTTTTT
CASSDLAYSGELFF
>TRBD2|TRBV28|-|TRBJ2-1
TGTGCCAGCAGTTTTGGTCGGCAGGGAGGGTACAATGAGCAGTTCTTC
CASSFGRQGGYNEQFF
>-|TRBV20-1|-|TRBJ1-1
TGCAGTGCCCTTGGATCGAACACTGAAGCTTTCTTT
CSALGSNTEAFF
>-|TRBV7-2|-|TRBJ1-3
TGTGCCAGCAGCTTAGGGGGAATTGGAAGGGAAAACACCATATATTTT
CASSLGGIGRENTIYF
>TRBD2|TRBV7-3|few|TRBJ2-5
TGTGCCAGCAGCCCACTTGGGGGGGTGGGAGTGGAGGAGACCCAGTACTTC
CASSPLGGVGVEETQYF
>-|TRBV2|-|TRBJ2-5
TGTGCCAGCAGTGGTTTCACGGAGACCCAGTACTTC
CASSGFTETQYF
>-|TRBV3-1|few|TRBJ2-5
TGTGCCAGCAGCCAAGAGGGACCCCTCTGGGAGACCCAGTACTTC
CASSQEGPLWETQYF
>-|TRBV4-2|few|TRBJ2-7
TGTGCCAGCAGCCTTGGGTTAATAGGGTACGAGCAGTACTTC
CASSLGLIGYEQYF
>-|TRBV9|-|TRBJ2-7
TGTGCCAGCAGCGTAGGTTCTACGTCCTCCTACGAGCAGTACTTC
CASSVGSTSSYEQYF
>TRBD2|TRBV5-1|many|TRBJ2-5
TGCGCCAGCAGCTTGGCCGGGACTAGCGGGGGAGAGACCCAGTACTTC
CASSLAGTSGGETQYF
>TRBD1|TRBV5-6|-|TRBJ2-7
TGTGCCAGCAGCTTGTTGCCAGGGGGCATATACGAGCAGTACTTC
CASSLLPGGIYEQYF
>-|TRBV30|-|TRBJ1-3
TGTGCCTGGAGGGACACAGGGACTGGAAACACCATATATTTT
CAWRDTGTGNTIYF
>-|TRBV3-1|-|TRBJ1-4
TGTGCCAGCAGCCAAGATGGATTGATACCCTTTAATGAAAAACTGTTTTTT
CASSQDGLIPFNEKLFF
>TRBD2|TRBV20-1|-|TRBJ2-1
TGCAGTGCTAGACTAGCGGGGGGTACAGGGGAGCAGTTCTTC
CSARLAGGTGEQFF
>-|TRBV9|few|TRBJ2-4
TGTGCCAGCAGCGTAGACGGGAGCAAACAGGGGCAGTACTTC
CASSVDGSKQGQYF
>-|TRBV7-9|-|TRBJ2-3
TGTGCCAGCAAAGGCGGAGATACGCAGTATTTT
CASKGGDTQYF
>-|TRBV10-2|once|TRBJ1-5
TGCGCCAGCAGTGAAATCAATCAGCCCCAGCATTTT
CASSEINQPQHF